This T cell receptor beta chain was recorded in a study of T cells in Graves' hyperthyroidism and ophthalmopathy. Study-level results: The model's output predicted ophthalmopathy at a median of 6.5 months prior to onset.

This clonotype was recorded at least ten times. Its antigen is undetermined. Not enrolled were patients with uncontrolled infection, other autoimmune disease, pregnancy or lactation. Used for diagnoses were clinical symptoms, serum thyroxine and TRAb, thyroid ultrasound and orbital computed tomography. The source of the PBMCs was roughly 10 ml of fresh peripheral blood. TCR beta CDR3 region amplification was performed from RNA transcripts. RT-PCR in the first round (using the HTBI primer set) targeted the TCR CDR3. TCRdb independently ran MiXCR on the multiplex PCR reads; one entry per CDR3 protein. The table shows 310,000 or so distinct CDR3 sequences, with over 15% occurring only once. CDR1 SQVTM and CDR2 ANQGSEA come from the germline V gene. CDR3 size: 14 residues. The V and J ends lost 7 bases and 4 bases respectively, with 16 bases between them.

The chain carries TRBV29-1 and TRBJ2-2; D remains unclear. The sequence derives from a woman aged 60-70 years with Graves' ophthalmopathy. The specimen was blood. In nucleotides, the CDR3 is TGCAGCGCCGTGGGAAGATGGAGCACCGGGGAGCTGTTTTTT. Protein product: CSAVGRWSTGELFF.